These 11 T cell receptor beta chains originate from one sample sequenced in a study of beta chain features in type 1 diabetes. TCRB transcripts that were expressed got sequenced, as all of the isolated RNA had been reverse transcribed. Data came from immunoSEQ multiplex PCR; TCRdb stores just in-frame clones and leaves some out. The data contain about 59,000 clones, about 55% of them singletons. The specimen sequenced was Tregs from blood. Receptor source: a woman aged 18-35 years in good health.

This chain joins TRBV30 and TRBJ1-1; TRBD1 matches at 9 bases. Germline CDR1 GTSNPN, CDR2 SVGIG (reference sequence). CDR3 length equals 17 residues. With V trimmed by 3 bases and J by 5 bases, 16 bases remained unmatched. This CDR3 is CAWSEGQGRILRTEAFF. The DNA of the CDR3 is TGTGCCTGGAGCGAAGGACAGGGGCGAATTTTGCGTACTGAAGCTTTCTTT.

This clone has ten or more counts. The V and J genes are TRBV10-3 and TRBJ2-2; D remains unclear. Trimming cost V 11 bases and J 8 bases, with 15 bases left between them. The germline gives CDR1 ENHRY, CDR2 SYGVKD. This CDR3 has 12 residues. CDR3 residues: CAAGDFGGELFF. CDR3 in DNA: TGTGCCGCCGGTGACTTCGGGGGGGAGCTGTTTTTT.

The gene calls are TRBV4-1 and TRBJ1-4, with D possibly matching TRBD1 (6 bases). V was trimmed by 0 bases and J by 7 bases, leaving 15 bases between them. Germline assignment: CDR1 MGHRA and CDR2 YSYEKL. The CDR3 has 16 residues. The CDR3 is CASSQEQTGHREKLFF. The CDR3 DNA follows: TGCGCCAGCAGCCAAGAACAGACGGGACATCGTGAAAAACTGTTTTTT.

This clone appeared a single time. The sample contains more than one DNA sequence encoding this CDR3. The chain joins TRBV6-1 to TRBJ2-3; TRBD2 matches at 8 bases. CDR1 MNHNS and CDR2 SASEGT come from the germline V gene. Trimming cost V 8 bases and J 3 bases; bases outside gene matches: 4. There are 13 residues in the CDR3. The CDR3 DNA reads TGTGCCAGCCGGGGGGGATTGACAGATACGCAGTATTTT. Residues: CASRGGLTDTQYF.

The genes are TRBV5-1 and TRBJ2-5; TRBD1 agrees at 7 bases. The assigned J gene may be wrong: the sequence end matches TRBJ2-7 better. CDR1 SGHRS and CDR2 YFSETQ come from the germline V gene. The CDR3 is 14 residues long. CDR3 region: CASSLGTVGYEQYF. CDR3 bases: TGCGCCAGCAGCTTAGGGACAGTAGGATACGAGCAGTACTTC.

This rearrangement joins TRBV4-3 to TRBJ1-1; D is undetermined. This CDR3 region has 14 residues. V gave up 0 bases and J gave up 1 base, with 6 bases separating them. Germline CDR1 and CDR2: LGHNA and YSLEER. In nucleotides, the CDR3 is TGCGCCAGCAGCCAAGAGGTAGAGAACACTGAAGCTTTCTTT. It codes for CASSQEVENTEAFF.

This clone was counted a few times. Here the CDR3 reads CASRRSGGPQETQYF. The CDR3 nucleotides are TGTGCCAGCAGACGTAGCGGGGGCCCACAAGAGACCCAGTACTTC. This chain connects TRBV10-3 to TRBJ2-5; TRBD2 matches at 9 bases. The CDR3 is made up of 15 amino acids. J lost 2 bases, V lost 10 bases, and 11 bases had no gene match. The germline CDR1 and CDR2 sequences are ENHRY and SYGVKD.

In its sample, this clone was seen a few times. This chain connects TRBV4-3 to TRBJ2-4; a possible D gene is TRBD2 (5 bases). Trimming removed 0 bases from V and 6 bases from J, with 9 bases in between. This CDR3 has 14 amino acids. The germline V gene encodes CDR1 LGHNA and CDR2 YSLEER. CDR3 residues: CASSQDTGVNIQYF. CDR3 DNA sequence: TGCGCCAGCAGCCAAGATACCGGGGTAAACATTCAGTACTTC.

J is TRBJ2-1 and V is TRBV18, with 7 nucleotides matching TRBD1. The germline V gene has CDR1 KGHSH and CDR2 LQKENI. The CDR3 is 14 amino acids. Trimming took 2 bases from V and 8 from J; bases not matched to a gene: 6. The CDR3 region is CASSPKTGMHEQFF. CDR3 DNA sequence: TGTGCCAGCTCACCAAAGACAGGGATGCATGAGCAGTTCTTC.

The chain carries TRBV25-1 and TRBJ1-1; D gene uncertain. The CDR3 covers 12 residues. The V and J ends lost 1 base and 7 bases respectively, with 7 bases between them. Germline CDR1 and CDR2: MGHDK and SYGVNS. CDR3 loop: CASSESYHEAFF. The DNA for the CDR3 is TGTGCCAGCAGTGAATCCTATCATGAAGCTTTCTTT.

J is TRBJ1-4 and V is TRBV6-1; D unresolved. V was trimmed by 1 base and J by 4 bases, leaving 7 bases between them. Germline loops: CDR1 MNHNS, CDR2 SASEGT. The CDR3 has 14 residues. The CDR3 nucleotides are TGTGCCAGCAGTGAAGACGGTTATAATGAAAAACTGTTTTTT. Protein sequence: CASSEDGYNEKLFF.